The subject of this entry is one T cell receptor beta chain. This CDR3 is 17 amino acids long. The germline V gene has CDR1 MDHEN and CDR2 SYDVKM. Trimming left V 7 bases short and J 4 bases short, with 23 bases between. The data were taken from a study of cytomegalovirus exposure and HLA in healthy donors. Libraries were prepared by immunoSEQ multiplex PCR; TCRdb keeps only in-frame clonotypes and omits some of them. Altogether 95,000 to 150,000 clones are present, approximately 94% being singletons, with the ten largest covering around 1.3%. Sequenced: PBMCs. The source of this sequence is a woman between 18 and 30 years old in good health and CMV-seronegative. This chain uses TRBV28 with TRBJ1-3; D might be TRBD1 (5 bases). The CDR3 reads CASTSEREAQAGNTIYF. Here the CDR3 DNA reads TGTGCCAGCACCTCTGAAAGGGAGGCACAGGCGGGAAACACCATATATTTT.